The 16 T cell receptor beta chains below were found in one sample sequenced in a study of cytomegalovirus exposure and HLA in healthy donors. 13 Jbeta primers and 60 Vbeta primers were used for the PCR. This table comes from immunoSEQ multiplex PCR, and its TCRdb copy is limited to in-frame clones, with some not included. Of 150,000 to 170,000 clones in the sample, around three quarters were seen once. Material: PBMCs. These receptors all stem from a woman aged 40 to 49 in good health and CMV-seronegative.

This clone was seen a single time. The CDR3 spells CASSLGPGARSNQPQHF. In nucleotides, the CDR3 is TGTGCCAGCAGCTTGGGGCCTGGGGCGAGGAGCAATCAGCCCCAGCATTTT. The chain links TRBV5-6 to TRBJ1-5, with D perhaps TRBD1 (5 bases). The CDR3 contains 17 residues. Trimming took off 0 bases at V and 1 base at J, with 14 bases between the two ends. Looked up from germline, CDR1 is SGHDT and CDR2 is YYEEEE.

The chain combines TRBV6-9 with TRBJ2-6; D remains unclear. CDR1 is MNHGY and CDR2 is SVAAGI in the germline V gene. CDR3 length equals 19 residues. V was cut by 6 bases and J by 0 bases, with 21 bases left in between. CDR3 amino acids: CASSHKSRVFSSGANVLTF. CDR3 sequence (DNA): TGTGCCAGCAGCCATAAGTCCCGGGTTTTCAGCTCTGGGGCCAACGTCCTGACTTTC.

This clone turned up a few times. This rearrangement joins TRBV19 to TRBJ2-7, with D tentatively TRBD1 (5 bases). Germline V gives CDR1 LNHDA, CDR2 SQIVND (reference sequence). The ends were cut back, 9 bases at V and 3 bases at J, with 18 bases in the middle. The length of the CDR3 is 14 residues. The chain's CDR3 is CASSPDSYGYEQYF. The CDR3 DNA follows: TGTGCCAGCAGTCCTGACAGCTACGGCTACGAGCAGTACTTC.

This chain joins TRBV11-3 and TRBJ2-1; 11 bases are shared with TRBD2. The germline V gene has CDR1 SGHNT and CDR2 YENEEA. CDR3 length: 15 residues. Trimming took 2 bases from V and 8 from J; bases not matched to a gene: 5. The CDR3 nucleotides read TGTGCCAGCAGCTTAACTAGCGGGAGAGTAGATGAGCAGTTCTTC. Translating it yields CASSLTSGRVDEQFF.

This sequence joins TRBV6-5 and TRBJ2-3, with 11 nucleotides matching TRBD2. In germline, CDR1 is MNHEY, CDR2 SVGAGI. Trimming cost V 6 bases and J 6 bases; bases outside gene matches: 8. CDR3 size: 15 residues. The chain's CDR3 is CASRLRLAGTDTQYF. CDR3 DNA: TGTGCCAGCAGACTTAGACTAGCGGGAACGGATACGCAGTATTTT.

Concerning this clone itself: No conserved phenylalanine or tryptophan is present at the end of the CDR3, so a read error is the likely explanation. V usage is TRBV6-5 and J usage is TRBJ2-7; 7 bases map to TRBD1. CDR3 length: 15 amino acids. Trimming removed 7 bases from V and 0 bases from J; junction bases left unmatched: 9. The V gene's germline CDR1 is MNHEY and CDR2 SVGAGI. The chain's CDR3 is CASTPPAGGSYEQYS. As DNA, the CDR3 is TGTGCCAGCACTCCACCTGCAGGGGGCTCCTACGAGCAGTACTCC.

The chain joins TRBV4-1 to TRBJ2-7; D possibly corresponds to TRBD1 (6 bases). Trimming stripped 0 bases from V and 0 bases from J, with 9 bases between. The CDR3 is 15 amino acids. CDR1 is MGHRA and CDR2 is YSYEKL in the germline V gene. The CDR3 region is CASSQDQGSSYEQYF. CDR3 in DNA: TGCGCCAGCAGCCAAGATCAGGGGAGCTCCTACGAGCAGTACTTC.

This chain links TRBV7-9 with TRBJ2-3, with unresolved D. The CDR3 spans 11 residues. V was pared by 5 bases and J by 3 bases, with 3 bases between. The germline gives CDR1 SEHNR, CDR2 FQNEAQ (reference sequence). CDR3 DNA: TGTGCCAGCAGCCTTACAGATACGCAGTATTTT. This encodes CASSLTDTQYF. Full variable domain (rest looked up from reference TRBV7-9 and TRBJ2-3): DTGVSQNPRHKITKRGQNVTFRCDPISEHNRLYWYRQTLGQGPEFLTYFQNEAQLEKSRLLSDRFSAERPKGSFSTLEIQRTEQGDSAMYLCASSLTDTQYFGPGTRLTVL.

This chain joins TRBV28 and TRBJ2-7; 7 bases map to TRBD2. Germline-derived CDR1 and CDR2 are MDHEN and SYDVKM. This CDR3 has 18 residues. V lost 5 bases to trimming and J lost 3 bases; unmatched junction nucleotides: 19. Here the CDR3 reads CASSGAGGGRSYYYEQYF. DNA of the CDR3: TGTGCCAGCAGTGGGGCTGGGGGGGGAAGGTCCTACTACTACGAGCAGTACTTC.

The chain links TRBV5-6 to TRBJ1-4; 10 bases are shared with TRBD1. The V gene end was trimmed by 3 bases and the J gene end by 4 bases; junction bases not matched to a gene: 3. Germline loops: CDR1 SGHDT, CDR2 YYEEEE. The CDR3 consists of 15 residues. The DNA for the CDR3 is TGTGCCAGCAGCTCGACAGGGGGCGTTAATGAAAAACTGTTTTTT. Its protein is CASSSTGGVNEKLFF.

The chain joins TRBV5-1 to TRBJ2-1; TRBD1 matches 9 bases. CDR1 and CDR2 from the germline V gene are SGHRS and YFSETQ. V lost 7 bases to trimming and J lost 7 bases; unmatched junction nucleotides: 0. The CDR3 is made up of 11 amino acids. The CDR3 loop is CASGQGNEQFF. CDR3 in DNA: TGCGCCAGCGGACAGGGGAATGAGCAGTTCTTC.

This clone was detected only once. The chain recombines TRBV2 with TRBJ1-1; D is unresolved. V shed 3 bases and J shed 9 bases, with 11 bases lying between them. There are 12 residues in the CDR3. Germline-derived CDR1 and CDR2 are SNHLY and FYNNEI. In DNA form, the CDR3 reads TGTGCCAGCAGTGACAGCGGCCCACAAGCTTTCTTT. Protein sequence: CASSDSGPQAFF.

This clone turned up a few times. V is TRBV5-1 and J is TRBJ2-7, with 7 bases fitting TRBD1. Germline lookup yields CDR1 SGHRS and CDR2 YFSETQ. V was pared by 2 bases and J by 0 bases, with 11 bases of the junction left unmatched. The CDR3 is 17 amino acids. DNA for the CDR3: TGCGCCAGCAGCTTCTTCCTTGGACAGGCCAACTCCTACGAGCAGTACTTC. Translating it yields CASSFFLGQANSYEQYF.

The chain links TRBV27 to TRBJ2-5, with TRBD2 as a possible D gene (6 bases). Looked up from germline, CDR1 is MNHEY and CDR2 is SMNVEV (reference sequence). V was clipped by 4 bases and J by 5 bases, with 11 bases between them. The CDR3 runs to 13 residues. CDR3 region: CASSYVSGETQYF. Written as DNA, the CDR3 is TGTGCCAGCAGTTATGTTAGCGGTGAGACCCAGTACTTC.

The chain uses TRBV2 and TRBJ1-3, with D possibly matching TRBD1 (5 bases). This CDR3 spans 17 amino acids. The V gene's germline CDR1 is SNHLY and CDR2 FYNNEI. Trimming took off 7 bases at V and 1 base at J, with 20 bases between the two ends. The DNA for the CDR3 is TGTGCCAGCACCGAGTTGGGGACTGCGCGATCTGGAAACACCATATATTTT. As protein: CASTELGTARSGNTIYF. The full variable domain, completed using reference TRBV2 and TRBJ1-3, is EPEVTQTPSHQVTQMGQEVILRCVPISNHLYFYWYRQILGQKVEFLVSFYNNEISEKSEIFDDQFSVERPDGSNFTLKIRSTKLEDSAMYFCASTELGTARSGNTIYFGEGSWLTVV.

The chain joins TRBV7-2 to TRBJ2-7, with 8 bases lining up with TRBD2. The CDR3 is 14 residues long. The V and J ends lost 10 bases and 5 bases, in that order; junction bases with no gene match: 13. In germline, CDR1 is SGHTA, CDR2 FQGNSA. The CDR3 sequence is CATQPLREVDEQYF. CDR3 sequence (DNA): TGTGCCACGCAACCCCTGCGGGAGGTTGACGAGCAGTACTTC.